The 28 T cell receptor beta chains reported below all come from one sample, sequenced in a study of T cells in Graves' hyperthyroidism and ophthalmopathy. Amplification yielded TCR beta CDR3 regions, with RNA transcripts as the source. HTBI primers were used for first-round RT-PCR of the TCR CDR3. TCRdb re-derived calls from the multiplex PCR reads in MiXCR, one entry per CDR3 protein. Altogether more than 300,000 distinct CDR3 sequences are present, 15% to 20% being singletons, with the ten largest covering 35% to 45%. The source material was blood. The receptor set was obtained from a man between 18 and 29 years old with Graves' ophthalmopathy.

The chain employs TRBV5-5 and TRBJ2-1, with 9 bases aligning to TRBD2. CDR1 and CDR2 (germline): SGHKS, YYEKEE (reference sequence). This CDR3 contains 15 residues. Trimming cost V 3 bases and J 5 bases; bases outside gene matches: 6. Written as DNA, the CDR3 is TGTGCCAGCAGCTATGCGGGGGGGCCCCACAATGAGCAGTTCTTC. It specifies CASSYAGGPHNEQFF.

The sample holds a few counts of this clonotype. The chain links TRBV20-1 to TRBJ1-2; unclear D gene. Trimming stripped 4 bases from V and 6 bases from J, with 15 bases between. Germline assignment: CDR1 DFQATT and CDR2 SNEGSKA (reference sequence). The CDR3 is 13 amino acids. CDR3 in DNA: TGCAGTGCTATGACTGGGGTAAGGGATGGCTACACCTTC. This sequence encodes CSAMTGVRDGYTF.

This clonotype was seen a few times. The CDR3 region is CASGRVDSGNTIYF. CDR3 in DNA: TGTGCCAGTGGCCGGGTGGACTCTGGAAACACCATATATTTT. The rearrangement joins TRBV19 to TRBJ1-3; D unresolved. This CDR3 is 14 amino acids long. Germline-derived CDR1 and CDR2 are LNHDA and SQIVND (reference sequence). V shed 8 bases and J shed 0 bases, with 11 bases lying between them.

This clonotype was seen at least ten times. J is TRBJ1-3 and V is TRBV2, with a possible D match to TRBD1 (6 bases). Between the trimmed V and J ends, which lost 5 bases and 1 base, there was a span of 9 bases. The CDR3 consists of 14 residues. Germline lookup yields CDR1 SNHLY and CDR2 FYNNEI. CDR3 nucleotides: TGTGCCAGCAGTCCACAGGGTTCTGGAAACACCATATATTTT. It specifies CASSPQGSGNTIYF.

This clonotype was recorded many times. J is TRBJ1-6 and V is TRBV7-2, with TRBD1 matching 8 bases. This CDR3 region has 15 residues. CDR1 is SGHTA and CDR2 is FQGNSA in the germline V gene. After removal of 6 bases from V and 8 bases from J, the junction contained 9 bases not matched to a gene. The CDR3 sequence is CASSPGQGLYSPLHF. The CDR3 DNA sequence: TGTGCCAGCAGTCCCGGACAGGGCCTATATTCACCCCTCCACTTT.

The V gene is TRBV6-5, the J gene TRBJ1-5; weak D call: TRBD1 (5 bases). Germline assignment: CDR1 MNHEY and CDR2 SVGAGI. The CDR3 covers 17 residues. Trimming took off 4 bases at V and 6 bases at J, with 22 bases between the two ends. The CDR3 reads CASSSLPAHGAGQPQHF. DNA of the CDR3: TGTGCCAGCAGTTCACTCCCCGCCCACGGGGCTGGTCAGCCCCAGCATTTT.

CDR3 DNA: TGTGCCAGCAGATCTCCAGGGGGCGCACGGGAAAAACTGTTTTTT. This sequence encodes CASRSPGGAREKLFF. The chain combines TRBV28 with TRBJ1-4, with 8 bases matching TRBD1. The CDR3 sequence is 15 residues long. Trimming at V came to 6 bases and at J to 8 bases, leaving 11 bases not matched to a gene. In germline, CDR1 is MDHEN, CDR2 SYDVKM.

The chain joins TRBV20-1 to TRBJ2-5; D is uncertain. Trimming stripped 3 bases from V and 1 base from J, with 9 bases between. This CDR3 has 13 residues. The germline V gene has CDR1 DFQATT and CDR2 SNEGSKA (reference sequence). For the CDR3, the DNA is TGCAGTGCTAGCCTCCTTTTCCAAGAGACCCAGTACTTC. This gives the protein CSASLLFQETQYF.

The gene calls are TRBV7-3 and TRBJ2-1, with TRBD1 as a possible D gene (5 bases). The V and J ends lost 2 bases and 4 bases respectively, with 12 bases between them. CDR1 and CDR2 (germline): SGHTA, FQGTGA. The CDR3 has 15 amino acids. The CDR3 is CASSLDSVGYNEQFF. CDR3 DNA: TGTGCCAGCAGCTTAGACAGCGTGGGTTACAATGAGCAGTTCTTC.

This clonotype showed up many times. The CDR3 loop is CASSQAGLAVYNEQFF. The CDR3 DNA is TGTGCCAGCAGCCAAGCCGGACTAGCGGTTTATAATGAGCAGTTCTTC. The rearrangement joins TRBV3-1 to TRBJ2-1; 10 positions match TRBD2. The CDR3 has 16 amino acids. Germline V CDR1 and CDR2: LGHDT, YNNKEL (reference sequence). J lost 7 bases, V lost 1 base, and 7 bases had no gene match.

This clonotype was seen ten or more times. V and J are TRBV12-3 or TRBV12-4 and TRBJ2-3; perhaps TRBD2 as D (5 bases). The V and J ends lost 6 bases and 2 bases respectively, with 12 bases between them. This CDR3 spans 14 amino acids. The CDR3 DNA reads as TGTGCCAGCAGCCGGTTCGGGGACACAGATACGCAGTATTTT. It codes for CASSRFGDTDTQYF.

V usage is TRBV7-9 and J usage is TRBJ1-1; 7 bases fit TRBD1. Germline V gives CDR1 SEHNR, CDR2 FQNEAQ (reference sequence). V lost 2 bases, J lost 3 bases, and 12 bases stayed unmatched. There are 17 residues in the CDR3. The CDR3 DNA is TGTGCCAGCAGCTTAACGCCAGACAGGGAAGGGGACACTGAAGCTTTCTTT. Its translation: CASSLTPDREGDTEAFF.

The V and J genes are TRBV28 and TRBJ1-4, with TRBD1 as a possible D gene (6 bases). Germline V gene sequence: CDR1 MDHEN, CDR2 SYDVKM. The CDR3 has 17 amino acids. Trimming stripped 5 bases from V and 0 bases from J, with 16 bases between. CDR3 loop: CASSPPDRLTTNEKLFF. CDR3 coding DNA: TGTGCCAGCAGTCCCCCGGACAGACTGACAACTAATGAAAAACTGTTTTTT.

V gene TRBV7-9 combines with J gene TRBJ1-5; D call uncertain. The CDR3 totals 12 residues. Trimming shortened V by 8 bases and J by 0 bases, and 5 bases separated the two germline ends. Germline V gene lookup returns CDR1 SEHNR and CDR2 FQNEAQ (reference sequence). CDR3 nucleotide sequence: TGTGCCAGCCGATATAGCAATCAGCCCCAGCATTTT. This gives the protein CASRYSNQPQHF.

This clonotype was seen a handful of times. The rearrangement links TRBV4-1 to TRBJ2-3; D perhaps matches TRBD1 (5 bases). The CDR3 extends over 15 amino acids. Germline values: CDR1 MGHRA, CDR2 YSYEKL. V lost 1 base and J 2 bases, leaving 10 bases between the germline ends. The CDR3 reads CASSQATEFTDTQYF. The CDR3 DNA is TGCGCCAGCAGCCAAGCGACAGAATTCACAGATACGCAGTATTTT.

This clonotype was recorded at least ten times. J is TRBJ2-7 and V is TRBV2, with D perhaps given as TRBD1 or TRBD2 (5 bases each). From germline, CDR1 is SNHLY and CDR2 FYNNEI. The CDR3 consists of 16 residues. The germline V and J ends were trimmed by 5 bases and 6 bases, with 23 bases remaining between them. The CDR3 loop is CASSPPGWGPRSEQYF. CDR3 DNA sequence: TGTGCCAGCAGTCCTCCCGGGTGGGGACCTAGGAGCGAGCAGTACTTC.

The rearrangement joins TRBV24-1 to TRBJ2-3; D is uncertain. The V and J ends lost 7 bases and 4 bases respectively, with 11 bases between them. CDR1 is KGHDR and CDR2 is SFDVKD in the germline V gene. This CDR3 is built from 13 residues. The CDR3 protein is CATSTSVPDTQYF. DNA for the CDR3: TGTGCCACCAGCACCTCCGTCCCAGATACGCAGTATTTT.

This clonotype was observed at least ten times. The rearrangement joins TRBV28 to TRBJ1-5, with D perhaps matching TRBD1 (6 bases). The CDR3 spans 15 residues. CDR1 is MDHEN and CDR2 is SYDVKM in the germline V gene. V dropped 4 bases and J dropped 10 bases, with 20 bases sitting between them. The CDR3 DNA sequence: TGTGCCAGCAGTTCCCAGTCAGGCGCAGGGGACCCCCAGCATTTT. Residues: CASSSQSGAGDPQHF. Variable domain in full (rest from reference TRBV28 and TRBJ1-5): DVKVTQSSRYLVKRTGEKVFLECVQDMDHENMFWYRQDPGLGLRLIYFSYDVKMKEKGDIPEGYSVSREKKERFSLILESASTNQTSMYLCASSSQSGAGDPQHFGDGTRLSIL.

This clonotype was seen many times. This chain uses TRBV2 with TRBJ2-6; the D is unclear. This CDR3 has 15 residues. Germline V gene lookup returns CDR1 SNHLY and CDR2 FYNNEI. V lost 4 bases and J lost 1, with 8 bases in between. As DNA, the CDR3 is TGTGCCAGCAGTGGGGATAGGTCTGGGGCCAACGTCCTGACTTTC. This encodes CASSGDRSGANVLTF.

This clonotype was detected many times. The gene calls are TRBV27 and TRBJ1-5; possibly TRBD1 for D (5 bases). V was shortened by 6 bases and J by 1 base, with 10 bases between the two germline ends. This CDR3 spans 14 amino acids. Germline V gene sequence: CDR1 MNHEY, CDR2 SMNVEV (reference sequence). The CDR3, as DNA: TGTGCCAGCAGCTTCGGGGGAAGCAATCAGCCCCAGCATTTT. Its translation: CASSFGGSNQPQHF.

This sequence joins TRBV5-4 and TRBJ1-4; D is uncertain. In germline, CDR1 is SGHNT, CDR2 YYREEE (reference sequence). V shed 1 base and J shed 7 bases, with 14 bases lying between them. The CDR3 totals 15 residues. CDR3 sequence: CASSLRGSVGEKLFF. In DNA form, the CDR3 reads TGTGCCAGCAGCTTGCGCGGCAGCGTCGGTGAAAAACTGTTTTTT.

This clonotype has a handful of counts. The V and J genes are TRBV5-1 and TRBJ2-5; TRBD1 aligns across 10 bases. Looked up from germline, CDR1 is SGHRS and CDR2 is YFSETQ. The CDR3 loop spans 13 amino acids. The ends lost 3 bases at V and 5 bases at J; junction bases unmatched: 1. The CDR3 DNA reads TGCGCCAGCAGCTCGACAGGGGGCGAGACCCAGTACTTC. Amino acid sequence: CASSSTGGETQYF.

This clonotype was seen many times. V gene TRBV20-1 combines with J gene TRBJ1-2; D perhaps matches TRBD1 (6 bases). The germline V and J ends were trimmed by 3 bases and 4 bases, with 21 bases remaining between them. Germline V gene sequence: CDR1 DFQATT, CDR2 SNEGSKA (reference sequence). There are 16 residues in the CDR3. This CDR3 reads CSASTGTSGGRYGYTF. CDR3 DNA: TGCAGTGCTAGTACAGGGACCTCCGGTGGACGCTATGGCTACACCTTC.

This clonotype has a single count. The chain combines TRBV7-9 with TRBJ2-1; D unresolved. Trimming cost V 2 bases and J 0 bases, with 11 bases left between them. CDR3 length: 16 residues. Germline CDR1 SEHNR, CDR2 FQNEAQ (reference sequence). The CDR3 DNA reads as TGTGCCAGCAGCTTACGGCCGTCCAGCTCCTACAATGAGCAGTTCTTC. This sequence encodes CASSLRPSSSYNEQFF.

This clonotype was seen ten or more times. The CDR3, as DNA: TGCAGTGCTAGAGACCATCAGCGGTACAATGAGCAGTTCTTC. It encodes CSARDHQRYNEQFF. The J gene is TRBJ2-1, the V gene TRBV20-1; D is perhaps TRBD2 (5 bases). The V and J ends lost 0 bases and 4 bases respectively, with 10 bases between them. CDR1 and CDR2 from the germline V gene are DFQATT and SNEGSKA (reference sequence). The CDR3 length is 14 residues.

This clonotype was recorded at least ten times. This chain joins TRBV18 and TRBJ1-2, with D possibly matching TRBD1 (5 bases). Germline CDR1 and CDR2: KGHSH and LQKENI. This CDR3 region has 15 residues. The V gene lost 2 bases and the J gene lost 7 bases, with 17 bases spanning the gap. CDR3 DNA: TGTGCCAGCTCACCAGCCCCGGGGACGGTCCGTGGCTACACCTTC. This gives the protein CASSPAPGTVRGYTF.

This clonotype was seen a few times. This chain joins TRBV28 and TRBJ2-5, with TRBD2 matching 15 bases. The V and J ends lost 6 bases and 4 bases, in that order; junction bases with no gene match: 6. CDR3 length equals 16 residues. Per the germline V gene, CDR1 is MDHEN and CDR2 is SYDVKM. The DNA for the CDR3 is TGTGCCAGCAGCTACGGGGGACTAGCGGGGGGAGAGACCCAGTACTTC. Residues: CASSYGGLAGGETQYF. Full variable domain (remainder filled in from reference TRBV28 and TRBJ2-5): DVKVTQSSRYLVKRTGEKVFLECVQDMDHENMFWYRQDPGLGLRLIYFSYDVKMKEKGDIPEGYSVSREKKERFSLILESASTNQTSMYLCASSYGGLAGGETQYFGPGTRLLVL.

This clonotype was observed many times. The V call is TRBV27, the J call TRBJ1-5, with D possibly being TRBD1 (6 bases). The germline gives CDR1 MNHEY, CDR2 SMNVEV (reference sequence). The CDR3 loop spans 24 amino acids. Trimming left V 3 bases short and J 6 bases short, with 42 bases between. The CDR3 here is CASSFFRGLAQFTILEQGSQPQHF. The CDR3 coding sequence is TGTGCCAGCAGTTTTTTTAGAGGGTTGGCGCAGTTTACGATTCTGGAACAGGGCAGTCAGCCCCAGCATTTT.